This TCR beta chain is from a study of blood T cell repertoires in COVID-19. The wider study: Italy, Spain and the United States were the sources of the convalescent and acute COVID-19 samples. Nucleic acid was either cDNA or gDNA, and it came from T cells, B-cell-depleted T cells, or PBMCs.

Original handling: Reference gene primer amplification in the assay estimated nucleated cell counts. Method: immunoSEQ multiplex PCR; TCRdb's copy keeps in-frame clones and lacks some. The DNA gave D and trimming, while V, J and clone size come from that table. Of 80,000 or so clones in the sample, approximately 78% are singletons; the top ten hold more than 9%. The germline V and J ends were trimmed by 3 bases and 7 bases, with 10 bases remaining between them. The germline V gene encodes CDR1 WNHNN and CDR2 SYGVQD (reference sequence). The CDR3 consists of 13 residues. The sequence came from a man aged 55 to 70 with acute or convalescent COVID-19. The source material was peripheral blood. J is TRBJ2-4 and V is TRBV10-1; D uncertain. The CDR3 DNA is TGCGCCAGCAGTGACGCGGTCGGTAACATTCAGTACTTC. This encodes CASSDAVGNIQYF.